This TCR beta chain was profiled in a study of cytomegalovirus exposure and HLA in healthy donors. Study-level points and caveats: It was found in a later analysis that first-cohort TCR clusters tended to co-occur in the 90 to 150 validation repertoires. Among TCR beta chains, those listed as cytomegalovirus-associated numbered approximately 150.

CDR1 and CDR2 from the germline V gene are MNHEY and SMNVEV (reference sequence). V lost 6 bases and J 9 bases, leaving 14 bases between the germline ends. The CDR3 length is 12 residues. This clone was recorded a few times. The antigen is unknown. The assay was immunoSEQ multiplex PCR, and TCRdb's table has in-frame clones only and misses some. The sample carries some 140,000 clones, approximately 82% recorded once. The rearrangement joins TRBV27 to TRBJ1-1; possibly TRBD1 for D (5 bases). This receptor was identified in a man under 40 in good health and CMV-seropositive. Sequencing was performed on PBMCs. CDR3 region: CASRTGGGKAFF. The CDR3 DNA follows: TGTGCCAGCAGGACGGGGGGGGGAAAAGCTTTCTTT.